These T cell receptor beta chains were read from a single sample in a study of T cells in localized non-small cell lung cancer. Data came from immunoSEQ multiplex PCR; TCRdb stores just in-frame clones and leaves some out. This table has 9,500 to 10,000 clones, roughly 87% appearing once. Sequenced material: peripheral blood, taken before any cancer treatment. These TCRs come from a male donor at least 60 years old with stage III squamous cell lung carcinoma. Each CDR3 is given with its conserved first and last residue. D genes are given only for firm matches. Only part of the rows carry a size: once, few, many, or a class if the clone is expanded.

clone_size j_call v_call d_call cdr3_aa cdr3_nt
- TRBJ1-1 TRBV5-1 - CASSLDGGGTEAFF TGCGCCAGCAGCTTGGATGGGGGCGGGACTGAAGCTTTCTTT
- TRBJ2-1 TRBV20-1 - CSAFLRREQFF TGCAGTGCTTTTTTACGGCGTGAGCAGTTCTTC
once TRBJ2-2 TRBV4-2 - CASSQGLRGKGELFF TGTGCCAGCAGCCAAGGTCTCAGGGGAAAGGGGGAGCTGTTTTTT
- TRBJ2-7 TRBV28 - CASSSRGGMGRFRGYEQYF TGTGCCAGCAGTTCAAGAGGGGGGATGGGCCGATTCAGGGGCTACGAGCAGTACTTC
few TRBJ2-4 TRBV7-9 - CASSLGWQSQNIQYF TGTGCCAGCAGCTTAGGTTGGCAGTCCCAAAACATTCAGTACTTC
- TRBJ2-2 TRBV27 - CASTSAANTGELFF TGTGCCAGCACGAGCGCAGCGAACACCGGGGAGCTGTTTTTT
once TRBJ2-1 TRBV5-1 TRBD1 CASSSGGPGEQFF TGCGCCAGCAGCTCAGGGGGCCCAGGTGAGCAGTTCTTC
- TRBJ1-1 TRBV6-1 - CASSVGASTEAFF TGTGCCAGCAGTGTCGGGGCGAGCACTGAAGCTTTCTTT
- TRBJ1-1 TRBV6-1 - CASSVGSPEAFF TGTGCCAGCAGTGTTGGATCCCCTGAAGCTTTCTTT
- TRBJ1-4 TRBV7-6 TRBD1 CASSVGQGPTANEKLFF TGTGCCAGCAGCGTCGGACAGGGTCCGACCGCGAATGAAAAACTGTTTTTT
- TRBJ1-1 TRBV19 - CASTAFANTEAFF TGTGCCAGTACTGCATTTGCGAACACTGAAGCTTTCTTT
- TRBJ2-7 TRBV5-1 TRBD1 CASSTGTVNYEQYF TGCGCCAGCAGCACGGGGACAGTCAATTACGAGCAGTACTTC
- TRBJ1-5 TRBV30 - CAWSDTNQPQHF TGTGCCTGGAGCGACACCAATCAGCCCCAGCATTTT
- TRBJ2-5 TRBV4-2 TRBD2 CASSQDLAGGPLETQYF TGTGCCAGCAGCCAAGATCTGGCGGGGGGGCCGCTAGAGACCCAGTACTTC
- TRBJ1-6 TRBV6-1 - CASRGQFRTPLHF TGTGCCAGCAGGGGACAATTTCGGACACCCCTCCACTTT
- TRBJ2-7 TRBV7-2 - CASSLEDWYSYEQYF TGTGCCAGCAGCTTAGAGGACTGGTACTCCTACGAGCAGTACTTC
- TRBJ2-5 TRBV13 - CASSLAGGEVEETQYF TGTGCCAGCAGCTTAGCCGGCGGGGAAGTGGAAGAGACCCAGTACTTC
- TRBJ2-5 TRBV2 - CASSGTSSTETQYF TGTGCCAGCAGTGGGACTTCCTCAACAGAGACCCAGTACTTC
- TRBJ1-6 TRBV2 - CASSEVGQAGSPLHF TGTGCCAGCAGTGAAGTAGGGCAGGCTGGTTCACCCCTCCACTTT
- TRBJ2-4 TRBV19 - CASSIEWRADGQLLAKNIQYF TGTGCCAGTAGTATAGAGTGGAGAGCCGATGGACAGCTACTAGCCAAAAACATTCAGTACTTC
- TRBJ1-4 TRBV5-4 TRBD1 CASSSNRGLNEKLFF TGTGCCAGCAGCTCGAACAGGGGCCTTAATGAAAAACTGTTTTTT
- TRBJ1-6 TRBV4-2 - CASSHGSSYNSPLHF TGTGCCAGCAGCCACGGGAGCTCCTATAATTCACCCCTCCACTTT
- TRBJ2-3 TRBV11-1 - CASSAGPIDTQYF TGTGCCAGCAGCGCAGGGCCAATTGATACGCAGTATTTT
- TRBJ1-3 TRBV30 - CACEPGSKGTIYF TGTGCCTGCGAACCGGGGTCCAAGGGCACCATATATTTT
- TRBJ2-3 TRBV12-1 - CASSQPLPAGGPKGTDTQYF TGTGCCAGCAGCCAACCACTCCCCGCGGGGGGTCCGAAAGGCACAGATACGCAGTATTTT
- TRBJ2-6 TRBV30 - CAAAGANVLTF TGTGCCGCCGCGGGGGCCAACGTCCTGACTTTC
- TRBJ1-1 TRBV11-1 - CASSLSDSRNTEAFF TGTGCCAGCAGCTTATCGGACAGCCGGAACACTGAAGCTTTCTTT